This T cell receptor beta chain is drawn from a study of shared clonotypes between healthy human individuals (dated by TCRdb to about 2020). With respect to the entire study: The cohort included a few men and a couple of women between 18 and 49 years of age. Blood TCR repertoires of 5 or 6 healthy adults were deeply sequenced to estimate repertoire size and the extent of clonotype sharing between individuals. To increase sequencing depth and limit assay-specific biases, TCR repertoire library preparation and sequencing were carried out by different laboratories using diverse techniques. Each donor's leukapheresis produced roughly between roughly 0.9 and 8.9 billion PBMCs. Per donor, three plates each were used for CD4 naive and CD4 memory, two for CD8 naive, and one for CD8 memory. Overall study outcomes, separate from this receptor: Clonotypes shared by all four sorted-subset donors showed higher generation probabilities than non-shared clonotypes. Incomplete sequencing was indicated by rarefaction of sorted-subset datasets, despite the large sequencing depth. Estimated clonotype richness was generally larger for naive than for memory subsets. Sampling was restricted to blood, and TCR repertoires in tissues likely differ from the TCR repertoires found in blood. Because the study included a small number of donors, the genetic and exposure-history diversity represented was limited. Pairwise subsampling indicated that sequencing depth was expected to affect the degree of clonotype sharing among donors. Across a few donors, around 5% of naive CD4, roughly 3.8% of naive CD8, under 2.5% of memory CD4, and under 0.45% of memory CD8 clonotypes were shared.

The germline V end is reduced by 11 bases and the J end by 3 bases; junction bases left unmatched: 6. Looking up the germline V gene yields CDR1 SNHLY and CDR2 FYNNEI. From the cysteine through the phenylalanine, the CDR3 covers 13 amino acids. Only the CDR3 portion is preserved as DNA: 39 bases, with reading frame beginning at the first base. Using the deep immunoSEQ assay, multiplex PCR amplified TCR CDR3 regions from genomic DNA. Extracted genomic DNA from each cell subset was spread evenly across all wells of several immunoSEQ 96-well plates, with each plate serving as a replicate. For sorted subsets, 200 to 250 ng of genomic DNA, equivalent to roughly 33,000 T cell genomes, went into each replicate PCR. Purified libraries were measured with a Qubit 3.0 fluorometer, size-checked on a Bioanalyzer 2100, and measured again with the KAPA Library Quantification kit. Every immunoSEQ 96-well plate was sequenced on a dedicated single-read 150-cycle Illumina NextSeq 550 flow cell. Concerning the study's data processing: Because only junctional sequences without quality scores were contained in the immunoSEQ output, filtering matching that applied to full-length reads could not be performed. To assign V/J genes and CDR3, sequences were annotated using PyIR, a Python wrapper for IgBLAST v1.9, with IMGT germline references. Any read was removed if the V/J assignment was weak (E-value above 1e-6), the CDR3 was missing, or the read contained stop codons, out-of-frame junctions, or ambiguous translated residues. V3J clonotypes were defined as sequences sharing the same inferred V gene, J gene, and CDR3 amino acid sequence. Percentage overlap between repertoires was calculated by dividing the number of shared unique clonotypes by the size of the smaller repertoire. RTK rarefaction, the Chao1 estimator, and Recon v2.1 estimates of unobserved clonotypes were used to assess repertoire richness. For all TCRbeta clonotypes obtained by the gDNA method from a few donors, generation probabilities were computed with OLGA. The clones in this table, taken by TCRdb from immuneACCESS, are in-frame only. Not every clone is retained; where verified, under half of the shortfall comes from an unresolved V gene, and the cause of the rest is unknown. The V and J calls and clone size were taken over from that table, and D and trimming were inferred from the DNA. Here the sample has hundreds of thousands of clones; around 95% occur a single time. About 0.11% of the sample comes from the top ten.

CD8 naive samples consisted of CD45RO-negative cells that were positively selected for CCR7, yielding a CD45RA+CCR7+ population without TemRA cells. The donors were healthy, HIV-negative adults who had no recently reported acute infections or vaccinations. Every donor was a Caucasian adult living in Nashville, Tennessee, USA. Blood was collected by leukapheresis, and PBMCs were isolated by Ficoll-Histopaque density gradient centrifugation and then cryopreserved in liquid nitrogen vapor phase. Purity and quantity of every magnetically sorted T cell population were checked by analytical flow cytometry. Genomic DNA was isolated from every sorted fraction and measured by UV absorbance on a Nanodrop 2000c. On this clone: Its specific antigen is unknown. Nothing much larger sits one base from this clone, and base qualities are not available.

The sample taken for sequencing was naive CD8+ T cells sorted from blood. Sample cell subset or site, as interpreted from the label and publication: CD45RA+CCR7+. This receptor was identified in a woman aged 25 to 39 in good health. Here the chain combines TRBV2 and TRBJ2-1, and 8 junctional nucleotides match TRBD1. The DNA reads as follows: TGTGCCGCTACGGGACAGGACTACAATGAGCAGTTCTTC. Protein translation: CAATGQDYNEQFF.